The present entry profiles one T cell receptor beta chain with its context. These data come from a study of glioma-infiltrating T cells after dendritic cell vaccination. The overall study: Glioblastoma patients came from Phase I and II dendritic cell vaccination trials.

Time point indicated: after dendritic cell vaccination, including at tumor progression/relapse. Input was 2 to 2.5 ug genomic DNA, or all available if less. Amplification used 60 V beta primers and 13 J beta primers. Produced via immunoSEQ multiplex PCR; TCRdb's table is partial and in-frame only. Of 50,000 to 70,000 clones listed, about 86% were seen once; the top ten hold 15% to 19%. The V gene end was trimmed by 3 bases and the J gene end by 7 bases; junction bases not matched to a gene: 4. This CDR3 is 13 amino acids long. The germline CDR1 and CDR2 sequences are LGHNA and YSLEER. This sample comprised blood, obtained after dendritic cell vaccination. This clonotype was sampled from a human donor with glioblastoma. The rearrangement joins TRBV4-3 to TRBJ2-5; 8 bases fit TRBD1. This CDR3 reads CASSQTGVGTQYF. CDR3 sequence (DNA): TGCGCCAGCAGCCAGACAGGGGTTGGGACCCAGTACTTC.